This is a list of T cell receptor beta chains from one sample in a study of response to subunit inactivated influenza vaccine. TCRdb re-derived calls from the RT-PCR reads in MiXCR, one entry per CDR3 protein. The repertoire holds over 400,000 distinct CDR3 sequences, about an eighth seen once, with about 12% in the top ten. The sequences come from PBMCs from blood, collected about 40 days after vaccination. The receptors come from a man aged 45-65 years who received an inactivated influenza vaccine. Each CDR3 is given with its conserved first and last residue. The D gene is left open where the match is weak. Clone size is given for some rows only: seen once, a few or many times, or a class if the clone is expanded.

d_call clone_size j_call v_call cdr3_nt cdr3_aa
- - TRBJ2-7 TRBV6-2/TRBV6-3 TGTGCCAGCACGAGGGGCTACGAGCAGTACTTC CASTRGYEQYF
TRBD1 few TRBJ2-1 TRBV11-2 TGTGCCAGCAGTTTCGCCTCCCCGGGGACAGGGCTAGGTGAGCAGTTCTTC CASSFASPGTGLGEQFF
- few TRBJ2-7 TRBV7-2 TGTGCCAGCAGCTTAGAAGTTGTCGAGCAGTACTTC CASSLEVVEQYF
- few TRBJ1-5 TRBV7-2 TGTGCCAGCAGCCAAAAGGGGTTCAATCAGCCCCAGCATTTT CASSQKGFNQPQHF
TRBD2 - TRBJ2-1 TRBV9 TGTGCCAGCAGCGGCCGACTAGCGGGAGGGTTTGAGCAGTTCTTC CASSGRLAGGFEQFF
TRBD1 once TRBJ1-2 TRBV3-1 TGTGCCAGCAGCCAAACGGGACAGCCTTTATATGGCTACACCTTC CASSQTGQPLYGYTF
TRBD1 - TRBJ1-6 TRBV12-3/TRBV12-4 TGTGCCAGCCGGGGACAGTCACTCTCACCCCTCCACTTT CASRGQSLSPLHF
- few TRBJ1-2 TRBV3-1 TGTGCCAGCAGCCAAGATTTCGGTGGTGGCTACACCTTC CASSQDFGGGYTF
- - TRBJ1-2 TRBV6-2/TRBV6-3 TGTGCCAGCAGTTTTGCGGCCTATGGCTACACCTTC CASSFAAYGYTF
- few TRBJ2-1 TRBV6-2/TRBV6-3 TGTGCCAGCAGTTACTGGGGCAACAATGAGCAGTTCTTC CASSYWGNNEQFF
- - TRBJ2-7 TRBV2 TGTGCCAGCAGCACGGGTGATTTCGAGCAGTACTTC CASSTGDFEQYF
- many TRBJ2-3 TRBV9 TGTGCCAGCAGCCTCGATAATACGCAGTATTTT CASSLDNTQYF
TRBD1 - TRBJ2-2 TRBV6-1 TGTGCCAGCAGGCACCGGGACAGAGCGAACACCGGGGAGCTGTTTTTT CASRHRDRANTGELFF
- few TRBJ2-1 TRBV7-2 TGTGCCAGCAGCTTAGCTAGCGCTGGGTTCAATGAGCAGTTCTTC CASSLASAGFNEQFF
- - TRBJ2-5 TRBV29-1 TGCAGCGTTGGTGGTGAAGAGACCCAGTACTTC CSVGGEETQYF
TRBD1 few TRBJ2-7 TRBV28 TGTGCCAGCAGTTATCCCGGACAGGCTACCTACGAGCAGTACTTC CASSYPGQATYEQYF
- - TRBJ1-3 TRBV5-1 TGCGCCAGCAGCTTGGCCCCGGGATCATCGGTAAACACCATATATTTT CASSLAPGSSVNTIYF
- - TRBJ2-1 TRBV27 TGTGCCAGCAAATCCAGGGTGCGCGGGGCCGGTGGGCAGTTCTTC CASKSRVRGAGGQFF
- - TRBJ2-7 TRBV4-3 TGCGCCAGCAGCCAAGAGGTAGGGTTACTCGAGCAGTACTTC CASSQEVGLLEQYF
- - TRBJ2-4 TRBV7-8 TGTGCCAGCAGCTTAACCGGGACCTCGAGGGGCATTCAGTACTTC CASSLTGTSRGIQYF
- - TRBJ1-5 TRBV10-2 TGCGCCAGCAGTGAATGGGCCAATCAGCCCCAGCATTTT CASSEWANQPQHF
TRBD1 many TRBJ2-7 TRBV5-5 TGTGCCAGCAGCTTGGGACAGGGAGCCTTGTACTACGAGCAGTACTTC CASSLGQGALYYEQYF
TRBD2 few TRBJ2-5 TRBV6-1 TGTGCCAGCAAACTAGCGGGGTTTGGAGAGACCCAGTACTTC CASKLAGFGETQYF
- - TRBJ1-2 TRBV27 TGTGCCAGCAGTAGACGGGGGGACTATGGCTACACCTTC CASSRRGDYGYTF
- few TRBJ2-4 TRBV14 TGTGCCAGCAGCCAGGATGGGTGGTACAAAAACATTCAGTACTTC CASSQDGWYKNIQYF
TRBD2 many TRBJ2-1 TRBV7-2 TGTGCCAGCAGCCGAATCGGGACTAGCGGTTACAATGAGCAGTTCTTC CASSRIGTSGYNEQFF
TRBD1 few TRBJ2-5 TRBV5-5 TGTGCCAGCAGCTTGGAGGGGACAGGGTCCGCGACCCAGTACTTC CASSLEGTGSATQYF
- - TRBJ1-1 TRBV6-2/TRBV6-3 TGTGCCAGCAGTCTGTATTGGGGCACTGAAGCTTTCTTT CASSLYWGTEAFF
- - TRBJ2-1 TRBV27 TGTGCCAGCAGTGCTCATAAAGGAGGGGGCAATGAGCAGTTCTTC CASSAHKGGGNEQFF
- few TRBJ2-3 TRBV12-3/TRBV12-4 TGTGCCAGCAAAAAGGGGATCACAGATACGCAGTATTTT CASKKGITDTQYF
- few TRBJ1-6 TRBV12-3/TRBV12-4 TGTGCCAGCAGCCATGGAGGGGGGATTATTTCACCCCTCCACTTT CASSHGGGIISPLHF
- many TRBJ2-1 TRBV10-3 TGTGCCATCAGTGATAGCATCAGCAATGAGCAGTTCTTC CAISDSISNEQFF
- - TRBJ2-6 TRBV18 TGTGCCAGCTCACCATCTCAGGTTCTCTCTGGGGCCAACGTCCTGACTTTC CASSPSQVLSGANVLTF
- few TRBJ2-4 TRBV7-2 TGTGCCAGCAGCTCTCCCCGACGATTAGCCAAAAACATTCAGTACTTC CASSSPRRLAKNIQYF
- - TRBJ1-6 TRBV10-2 TGCGCCAGCAGTGAGTCCCATTCACCCCTCCACTTT CASSESHSPLHF
- - TRBJ2-5 TRBV6-1 TGTGCCAGCAGACGGACTTACCAAGAGACCCAGTACTTC CASRRTYQETQYF
- many TRBJ2-3 TRBV29-1 TGCAGCGTTGCCGTTGGATATTCAGGGGTCACAGATACGCAGTATTTT CSVAVGYSGVTDTQYF
TRBD1 few TRBJ2-7 TRBV6-5 TGTGCCAGCAGTTACAGACAGGGGCGATACGAGCAGTACTTC CASSYRQGRYEQYF
- - TRBJ2-1 TRBV5-5 TGTGCCAGCAGCTTAGACGGGAGTGTCTCCTACAATGAGCAGTTCTTC CASSLDGSVSYNEQFF
- - TRBJ1-1 TRBV5-1 TGCGCCAGCACTCAGGACGGAAGGAACACTGAAGCTTTCTTT CASTQDGRNTEAFF
- - TRBJ1-1 TRBV19 TGTGCCAGTAGACAGGGCTATACTGAAGCTTTCTTT CASRQGYTEAFF
TRBD1 many TRBJ2-5 TRBV5-1 TGCGCCAGCAGAACAGGGGATGGGACCCAGTACTTC CASRTGDGTQYF
TRBD1 few TRBJ1-2 TRBV4-3 TGCGCCAGCAGCCGGACAGGCTCCGGACATGGCTACACCTTC CASSRTGSGHGYTF
- many TRBJ2-3 TRBV7-2 TGTGCCAGCAGCTTAGGGGCCGGGGGGCCCACAGATACGCAGTATTTT CASSLGAGGPTDTQYF
- - TRBJ2-1 TRBV7-9 TGTGCCAGCAGTCCGGGTCCAAGGGACTACAATGAGCAGTTCTTC CASSPGPRDYNEQFF
TRBD2 - TRBJ2-7 TRBV11-2 TGTGCCAGCAGCTTACTAGGGCGGGGGACTAGCGGGTCCTACGAGCAGTACTTC CASSLLGRGTSGSYEQYF
- few TRBJ2-2 TRBV7-8 TGTGCCAGCAGCTTAGGAGGAAGGGAATACGGGGAGCTGTTTTTT CASSLGGREYGELFF
TRBD1 few TRBJ2-2 TRBV10-3 TGTGCCATCACAGGACAGGGGAGCGGGGAGCTGTTTTTT CAITGQGSGELFF
- - TRBJ2-1 TRBV5-5 TGTGCCAGCAGCTTGGGGCAGAATCCCTACAATGAGCAGTTCTTC CASSLGQNPYNEQFF
- many TRBJ2-7 TRBV7-8 TGTGCCAGCAGCTTAGTGCCAGACTCCTACGAGCAGTACTTC CASSLVPDSYEQYF
- many TRBJ2-2 TRBV7-8 TGTGCCAGCAGCTTAGTAGCGAACACCGGGGAGCTGTTTTTT CASSLVANTGELFF
- few TRBJ2-3 TRBV11-2 TGTGCCAGCAGCCCCCCCGGCTTAACTACAGATACGCAGTATTTT CASSPPGLTTDTQYF
TRBD2 - TRBJ2-1 TRBV6-2/TRBV6-3 TGTGCCAGCAGTTACTCCATTAGCGGGGGGAGTTTAGTCGATGAGCAGTTCTTC CASSYSISGGSLVDEQFF
TRBD1 - TRBJ1-6 TRBV9 TGTGCCAGCACCCCCGGGACAGGGGAGACACCCCTCCACTTT CASTPGTGETPLHF
- few TRBJ2-2 TRBV7-2 TGTGCCAGCAGAATAGCCTTGAACACCGGGGAGCTGTTTTTT CASRIALNTGELFF